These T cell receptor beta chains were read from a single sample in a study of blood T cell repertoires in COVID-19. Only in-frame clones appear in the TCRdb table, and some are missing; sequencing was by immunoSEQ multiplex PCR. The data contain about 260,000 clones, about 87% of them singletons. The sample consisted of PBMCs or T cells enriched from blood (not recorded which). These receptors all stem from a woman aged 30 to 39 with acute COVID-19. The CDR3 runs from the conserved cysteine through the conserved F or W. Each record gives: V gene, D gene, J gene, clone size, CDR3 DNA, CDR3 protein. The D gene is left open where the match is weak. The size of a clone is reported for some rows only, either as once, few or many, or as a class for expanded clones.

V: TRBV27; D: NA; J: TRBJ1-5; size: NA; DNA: TGTGCCACCAGGACCAGACAGGCCAATCAGCCCCAGCATTTT; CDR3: CATRTRQANQPQHF
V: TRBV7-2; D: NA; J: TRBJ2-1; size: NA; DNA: TGTGCCAGCAATAGCCGGGACTCCTGGGGTGAGCAGTTCTTC; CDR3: CASNSRDSWGEQFF
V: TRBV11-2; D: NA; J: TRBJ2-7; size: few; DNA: TGTGCCAGCAGCTTTCAGGGGGGTTGGTTCGAGCAGTACTTC; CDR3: CASSFQGGWFEQYF
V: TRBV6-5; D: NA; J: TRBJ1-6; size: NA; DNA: TGTGCCAGCAGTTTACTACAGGGTAATTCACCCCTCCACTTT; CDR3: CASSLLQGNSPLHF
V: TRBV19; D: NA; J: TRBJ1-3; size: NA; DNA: TGTGCCAGTAGTATCAGCAGGGTTGGAAACACCATATATTTT; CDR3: CASSISRVGNTIYF
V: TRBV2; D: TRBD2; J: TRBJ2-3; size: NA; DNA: TGTGCCAGCAGTTCGGGACTAGCGGGAGGAGATACGCAGTATTTT; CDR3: CASSSGLAGGDTQYF
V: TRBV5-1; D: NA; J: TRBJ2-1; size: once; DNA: TGCGCCAGCAGCTTGGCACTAGGCAATGAGCAGTTCTTC; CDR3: CASSLALGNEQFF
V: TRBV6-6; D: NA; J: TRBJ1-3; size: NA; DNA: TGTGCCAGCAGTGGAGGGACGGCTGGAAACACCATATATTTT; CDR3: CASSGGTAGNTIYF
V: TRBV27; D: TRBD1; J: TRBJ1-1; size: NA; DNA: TGTGCCAGCAGAAGGACAGGGCATCTAAGCACTGAAGCTTTCTTT; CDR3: CASRRTGHLSTEAFF
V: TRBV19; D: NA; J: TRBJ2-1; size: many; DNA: TGTGCCAGTAGTATACAGGCACACAATGAGCAGTTCTTC; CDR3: CASSIQAHNEQFF
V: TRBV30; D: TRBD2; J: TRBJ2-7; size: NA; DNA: TGTGCCTGGAGTCTCGGGCTAGCGGGAGTTTTCGACGAGCAGTACTTC; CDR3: CAWSLGLAGVFDEQYF
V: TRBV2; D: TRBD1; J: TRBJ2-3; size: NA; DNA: TGTGCCAGCAGTGGACAGGGTGGCACAGATACGCAGTATTTT; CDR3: CASSGQGGTDTQYF
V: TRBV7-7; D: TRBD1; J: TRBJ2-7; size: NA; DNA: TGTGCTAGCAGCCCCGAGACAGGGATCTCCTACGAGCAGTACTTC; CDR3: CASSPETGISYEQYF
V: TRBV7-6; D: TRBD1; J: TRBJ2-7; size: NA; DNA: TGTGCCAGCAGCTTAGTTTCCTCAGGGGGCGGCTACGAGCAGTACTTC; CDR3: CASSLVSSGGGYEQYF
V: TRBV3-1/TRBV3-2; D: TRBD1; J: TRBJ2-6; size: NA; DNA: TGTGCCAGCAGCCAAGATGAATTGGGGGACAGATTACTCTCTGGGGCCAACGTCCTGACTTTC; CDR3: CASSQDELGDRLLSGANVLTF
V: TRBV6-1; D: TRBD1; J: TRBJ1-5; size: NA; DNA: TGTGCCAGCAGTGATCACAGGGGAAATCAGCCCCAGCATTTT; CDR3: CASSDHRGNQPQHF
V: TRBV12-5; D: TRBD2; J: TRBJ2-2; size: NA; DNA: TGTGCTAGTGGTTTTGAACGCGAAACGCGGGAGGTGAACACCGGGGAGCTGTTTTTT; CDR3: CASGFERETREVNTGELFF
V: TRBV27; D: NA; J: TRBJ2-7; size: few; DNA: TGTGCCAGCACTATACGGGTTGGTGTCTACGAGCAGTACTTC; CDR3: CASTIRVGVYEQYF
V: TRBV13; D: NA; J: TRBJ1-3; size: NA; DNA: TGTGCCAGCAGCTTATGGGGCAGCTCTGGAAACACCATATATTTT; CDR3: CASSLWGSSGNTIYF
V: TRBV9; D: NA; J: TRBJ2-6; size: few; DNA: TGTGCCAGCAGCGTAGAAGGGTGGGAGAGCTCTGGGGCCAACGTCCTGACTTTC; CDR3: CASSVEGWESSGANVLTF
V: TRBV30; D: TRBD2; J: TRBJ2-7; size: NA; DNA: TGTGCCTGGGAACTAGCGGGCGAGCAGTACTTC; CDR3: CAWELAGEQYF
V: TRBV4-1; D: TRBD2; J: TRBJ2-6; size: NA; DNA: TGCGCCAGCAACTTTGGCGGCGGGAGGAGCTCTGGGGCCAACGTCCTGACTTTC; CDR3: CASNFGGGRSSGANVLTF
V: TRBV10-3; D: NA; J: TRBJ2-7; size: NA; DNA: TGTGCCATCAGTGAGTCGGGCACCTACGAGCAGTACTTC; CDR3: CAISESGTYEQYF
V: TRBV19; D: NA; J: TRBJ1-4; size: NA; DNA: TGTGCCAGTAGTATAGACGCTTTCCGGCGGGATTCAGCTAATGAAAAACTGTTTTTT; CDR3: CASSIDAFRRDSANEKLFF
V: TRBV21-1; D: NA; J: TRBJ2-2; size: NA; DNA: TGTGCCAGCAGCAAAAGTTCCTCGGACAGGGCCGATACCGGGGAGCTGTTTTTT; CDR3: CASSKSSSDRADTGELFF
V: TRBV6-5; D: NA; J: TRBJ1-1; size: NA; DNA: TGTGCCAGCAGTTACTCAATGAGGGGAGGCACTGAAGCTTTCTTT; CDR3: CASSYSMRGGTEAFF
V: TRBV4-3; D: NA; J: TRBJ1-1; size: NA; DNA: TGCGCCAGCAGCCAAGATTCGACAGGGAACACTGAAGCTTTCTTT; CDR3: CASSQDSTGNTEAFF
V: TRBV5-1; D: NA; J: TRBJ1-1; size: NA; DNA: TGCGCCAGCAGCTTTAGGGGTCCCGCCGGGAACACTGAAGCTTTCTTT; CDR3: CASSFRGPAGNTEAFF